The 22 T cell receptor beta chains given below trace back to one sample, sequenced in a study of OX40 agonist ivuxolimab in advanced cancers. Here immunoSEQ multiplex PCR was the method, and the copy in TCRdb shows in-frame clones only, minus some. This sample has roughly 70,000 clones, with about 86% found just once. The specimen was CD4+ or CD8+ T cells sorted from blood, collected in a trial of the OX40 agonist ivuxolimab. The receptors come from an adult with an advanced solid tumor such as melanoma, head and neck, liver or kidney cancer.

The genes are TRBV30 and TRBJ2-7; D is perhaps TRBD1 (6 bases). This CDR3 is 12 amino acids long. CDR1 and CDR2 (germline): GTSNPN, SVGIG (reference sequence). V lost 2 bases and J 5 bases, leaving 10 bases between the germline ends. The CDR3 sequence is CAWSFRGDEQYF. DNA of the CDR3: TGTGCCTGGAGTTTCAGGGGCGACGAGCAGTACTTC. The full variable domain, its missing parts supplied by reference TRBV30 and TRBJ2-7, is SQTIHQWPATLVQPVGSPLSLECTVEGTSNPNLYWYRQAAGRGLQLLFYSVGIGQISSEVPQNLSASRPQDRQFILSSKKLLLSDSGFYLCAWSFRGDEQYFGPGTRLTVT.

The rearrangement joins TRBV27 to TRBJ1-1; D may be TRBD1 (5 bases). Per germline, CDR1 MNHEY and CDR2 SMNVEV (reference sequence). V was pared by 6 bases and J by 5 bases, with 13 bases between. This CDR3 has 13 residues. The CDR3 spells CASSAREGTEAFF. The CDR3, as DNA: TGTGCCAGCAGCGCTAGGGAGGGGACTGAAGCTTTCTTT.

The CDR3 loop is CASSLGASGEQFF. DNA of the CDR3: TGTGCCAGCAGCTTAGGGGCCTCGGGGGAGCAGTTCTTC. V is TRBV11-3 and J is TRBJ2-1; possible D gene TRBD2, 5 bases. With 1 base removed from V and 10 bases from J, the gap between germline ends came to 11 bases. The CDR3 extends over 13 amino acids. Looked up from germline, CDR1 is SGHNT and CDR2 is YENEEA.

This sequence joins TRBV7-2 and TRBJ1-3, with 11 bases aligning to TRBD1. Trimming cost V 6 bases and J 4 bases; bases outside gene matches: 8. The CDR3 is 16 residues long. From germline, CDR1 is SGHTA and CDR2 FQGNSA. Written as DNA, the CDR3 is TGTGCCAGCAGACTAGGACAGGGGGCCAAGGGAAACACCATATATTTT. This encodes CASRLGQGAKGNTIYF.

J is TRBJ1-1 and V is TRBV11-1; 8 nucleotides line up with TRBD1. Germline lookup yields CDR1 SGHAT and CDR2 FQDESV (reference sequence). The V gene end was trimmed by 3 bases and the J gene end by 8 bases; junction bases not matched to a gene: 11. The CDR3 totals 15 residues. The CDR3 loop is CASSLEGQGGSEAFF. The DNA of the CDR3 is TGTGCCAGCAGCTTGGAAGGACAGGGAGGGTCCGAAGCTTTCTTT.

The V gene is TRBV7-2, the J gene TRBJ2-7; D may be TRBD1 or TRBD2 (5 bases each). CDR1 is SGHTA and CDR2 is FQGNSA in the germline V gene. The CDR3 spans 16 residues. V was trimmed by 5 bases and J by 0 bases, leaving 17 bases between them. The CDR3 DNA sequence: TGTGCCAGCAGCCCATGGGGGAGCGTGAGCTCCTACGAGCAGTACTTC. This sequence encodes CASSPWGSVSSYEQYF.

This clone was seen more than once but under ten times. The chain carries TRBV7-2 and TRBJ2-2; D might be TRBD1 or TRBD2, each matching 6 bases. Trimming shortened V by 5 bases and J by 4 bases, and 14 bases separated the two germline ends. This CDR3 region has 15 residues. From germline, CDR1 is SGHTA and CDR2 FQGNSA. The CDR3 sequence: CASSHRGHTTGELFF. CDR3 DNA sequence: TGTGCCAGCAGCCATCGGGGGCACACCACCGGGGAGCTGTTTTTT. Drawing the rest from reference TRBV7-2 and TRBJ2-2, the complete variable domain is GAGVSQSPSNKVTEKGKDVELRCDPISGHTALYWYRQSLGQGLEFLIYFQGNSAPDKSGLPSDRFSAERTGGSVSTLTIQRTQQEDSAVYLCASSHRGHTTGELFFGEGSRLTVL.

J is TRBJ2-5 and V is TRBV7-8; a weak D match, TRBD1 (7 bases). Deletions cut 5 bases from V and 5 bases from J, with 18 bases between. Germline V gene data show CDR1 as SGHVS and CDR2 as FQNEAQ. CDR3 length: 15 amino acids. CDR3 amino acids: CASSLPQGGKETQYF. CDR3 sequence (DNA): TGTGCCAGCAGCCTCCCCCAGGGGGGTAAGGAGACCCAGTACTTC.

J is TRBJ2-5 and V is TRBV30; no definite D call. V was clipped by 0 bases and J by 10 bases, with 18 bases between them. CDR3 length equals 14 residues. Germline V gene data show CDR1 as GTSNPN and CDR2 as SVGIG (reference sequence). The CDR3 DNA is TGTGCCTGGAGTGTCTGGGGATCCAGAGTGGGCCAGTACTTC. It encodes CAWSVWGSRVGQYF.

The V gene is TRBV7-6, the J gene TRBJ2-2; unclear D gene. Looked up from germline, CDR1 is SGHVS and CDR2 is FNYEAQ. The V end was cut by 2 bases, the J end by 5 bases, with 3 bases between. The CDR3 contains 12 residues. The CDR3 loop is CASSLPTGELFF. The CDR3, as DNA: TGTGCCAGCAGCTTACCAACCGGGGAGCTGTTTTTT.

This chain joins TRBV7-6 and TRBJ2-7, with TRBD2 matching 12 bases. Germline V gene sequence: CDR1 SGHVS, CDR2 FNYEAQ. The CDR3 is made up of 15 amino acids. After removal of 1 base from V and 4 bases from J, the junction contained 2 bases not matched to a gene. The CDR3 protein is CASSLGTSGVYEQYF. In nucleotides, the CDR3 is TGTGCCAGCAGCTTAGGGACTAGCGGGGTGTACGAGCAGTACTTC.

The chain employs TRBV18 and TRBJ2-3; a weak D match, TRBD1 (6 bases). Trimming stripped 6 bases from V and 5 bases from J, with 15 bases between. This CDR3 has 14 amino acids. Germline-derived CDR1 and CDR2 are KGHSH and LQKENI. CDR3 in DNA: TGTGCCAGCTCCCTGAGGACAGTTGTAGATACGCAGTATTTT. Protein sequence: CASSLRTVVDTQYF.

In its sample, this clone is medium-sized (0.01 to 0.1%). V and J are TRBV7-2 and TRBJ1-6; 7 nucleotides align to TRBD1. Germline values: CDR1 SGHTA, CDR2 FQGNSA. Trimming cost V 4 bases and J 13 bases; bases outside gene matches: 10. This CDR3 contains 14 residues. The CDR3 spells CASSSGQSTVPLHF. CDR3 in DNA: TGTGCCAGCAGCTCGGGACAGTCTACTGTCCCCCTCCACTTT.

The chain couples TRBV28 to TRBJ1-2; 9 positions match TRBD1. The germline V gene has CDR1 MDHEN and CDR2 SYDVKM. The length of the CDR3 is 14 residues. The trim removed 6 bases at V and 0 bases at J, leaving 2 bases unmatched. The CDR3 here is CASRGTGTNYGYTF. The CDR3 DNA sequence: TGTGCCAGCAGGGGGACAGGGACTAACTATGGCTACACCTTC.

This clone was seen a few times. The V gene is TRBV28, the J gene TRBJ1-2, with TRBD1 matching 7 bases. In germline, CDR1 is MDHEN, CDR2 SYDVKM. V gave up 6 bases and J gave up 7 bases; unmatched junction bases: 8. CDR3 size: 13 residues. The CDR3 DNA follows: TGTGCCAGCAGGACCCCAGGGGGTTCTGGCTACACCTTC. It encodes CASRTPGGSGYTF.

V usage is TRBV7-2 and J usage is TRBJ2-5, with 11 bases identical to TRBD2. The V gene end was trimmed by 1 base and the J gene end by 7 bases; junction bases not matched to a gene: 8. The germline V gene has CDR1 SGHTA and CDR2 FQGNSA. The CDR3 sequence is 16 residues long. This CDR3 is CASSLGLTSGTGTQYF. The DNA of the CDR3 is TGTGCCAGCAGCTTAGGCCTGACTAGCGGGACTGGGACCCAGTACTTC.

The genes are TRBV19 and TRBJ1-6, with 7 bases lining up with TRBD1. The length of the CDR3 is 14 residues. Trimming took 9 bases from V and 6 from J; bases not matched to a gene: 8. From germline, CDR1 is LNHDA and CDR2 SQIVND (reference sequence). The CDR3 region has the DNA TGTGCCAGCACCGGGACAGCCTTTAATTCACCCCTCCACTTT. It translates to CASTGTAFNSPLHF.

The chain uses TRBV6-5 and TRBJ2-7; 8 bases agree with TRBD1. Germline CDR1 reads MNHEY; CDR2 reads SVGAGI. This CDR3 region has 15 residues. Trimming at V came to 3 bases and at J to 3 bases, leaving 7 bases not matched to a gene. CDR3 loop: CASSYVGQGNYEQYF. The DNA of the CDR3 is TGTGCCAGCAGTTATGTAGGACAGGGAAACTACGAGCAGTACTTC.

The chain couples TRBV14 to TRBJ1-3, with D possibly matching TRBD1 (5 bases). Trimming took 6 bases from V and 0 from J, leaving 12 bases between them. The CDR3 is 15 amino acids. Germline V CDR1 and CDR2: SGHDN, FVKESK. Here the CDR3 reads CASSRSGSSGNTIYF. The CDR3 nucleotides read TGTGCCAGCAGTCGATCAGGGAGCTCTGGAAACACCATATATTTT.

CDR3 coding DNA: TGTGCCAGTAGTATGGGCCGGGACAGTAATTCACCCCTCCACTTT. Its protein product is CASSMGRDSNSPLHF. The rearrangement links TRBV19 to TRBJ1-6; 7 bases map to TRBD1. Germline trimming cut 3 bases from V and 6 bases from J; bases unmatched to any gene: 5. The CDR3 is 15 residues long. Germline-derived CDR1 and CDR2 are LNHDA and SQIVND (reference sequence).

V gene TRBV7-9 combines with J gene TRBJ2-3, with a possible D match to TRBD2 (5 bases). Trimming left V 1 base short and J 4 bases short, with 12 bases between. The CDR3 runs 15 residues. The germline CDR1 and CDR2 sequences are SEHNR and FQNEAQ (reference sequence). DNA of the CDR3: TGTGCCAGCAGCTTAGTGTATGGGAGTTCAGATACGCAGTATTTT. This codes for CASSLVYGSSDTQYF.

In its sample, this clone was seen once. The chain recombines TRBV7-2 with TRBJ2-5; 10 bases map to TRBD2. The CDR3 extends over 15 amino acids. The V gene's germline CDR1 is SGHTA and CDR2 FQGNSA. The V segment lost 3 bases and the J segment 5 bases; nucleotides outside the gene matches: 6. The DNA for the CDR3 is TGTGCCAGCAGCTTTGGACTAGCGGTGTGGGAGACCCAGTACTTC. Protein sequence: CASSFGLAVWETQYF.